Listed below are T cell receptor beta chains from one sample, sequenced in a study of blood T cells in healthy people across ages. TCRdb re-called the 5' RACE reads with MiXCR, one entry per CDR3 protein. The sample lists about 1 million distinct CDR3 sequences, under 45% seen once, with about 20% in the top ten. Sequenced material: blood. These receptors originate from a woman aged 55-69 years in good health. The CDR3 runs from the conserved cysteine through the conserved F or W. The D gene is left open where the match is weak. Not all rows give a size; the values are once, few, many and, for expanded clones, a class.

TRBD2	TRBJ2-3	few	TRBV2	CASSDGGGGTDTQYF	TGTGCCAGCAGTGACGGCGGGGGGGGCACAGATACGCAGTATTTT
NA	TRBJ2-3	NA	TRBV7-9	CASSLGRAAVDTQYF	TGTGCCAGCAGCTTGGGCAGGGCGGCCGTGGATACGCAGTATTTT
TRBD2	TRBJ2-7	NA	TRBV3-1	CASSPGTSALSSYF	TGTGCCAGCAGCCCCGGGACTAGCGCACTCTCTTCGTACTTC
NA	TRBJ2-1	NA	TRBV5-1	CASSRSRNLGVNEQFF	TGCGCCAGCAGCCGGTCGCGCAACCTTGGGGTCAATGAGCAGTTCTTC
NA	TRBJ1-1	few	TRBV29-1	CSAISRTNTEAFF	TGCAGCGCAATTTCTAGGACGAACACTGAAGCTTTCTTT
NA	TRBJ2-3	NA	TRBV3-1	CASSQDRGPQDTQYF	TGTGCCAGCAGCCAAGACAGAGGTCCGCAAGATACGCAGTATTTT
TRBD2	TRBJ2-2	NA	TRBV6-5	CASSYSWTAGAGELFF	TGTGCCAGCAGTTACTCTTGGACGGCGGGGGCCGGGGAGCTGTTTTTT
NA	TRBJ2-5	few	TRBV27	CASSVSGAGETQYF	TGTGCCAGCAGTGTCAGCGGAGCAGGAGAGACCCAGTACTTC
TRBD1	TRBJ2-1	NA	TRBV25-1	CASSGDSLGTGRSYNEQFF	TGTGCCAGCAGTGGGGACTCTCTCGGGACAGGGAGATCCTACAATGAGCAGTTCTTC
NA	TRBJ1-5	NA	TRBV7-2	CASSLGGRGNQPQHF	TGTGCCAGCAGCTTAGGGGGGAGAGGAAATCAGCCCCAGCATTTT
TRBD1	TRBJ2-7	NA	TRBV27	CASSPRQGFEQYF	TGTGCCAGCAGCCCCCGACAGGGTTTCGAGCAGTACTTC
NA	TRBJ2-1	NA	TRBV12-3/TRBV12-4	CASSFIAAQETQFF	TGTGCCAGCAGTTTCATCGCGGCCCAAGAGACCCAGTTCTTC
NA	TRBJ2-1	NA	TRBV10-3	CAISGDPRDATYNEQFF	TGTGCCATCAGTGGAGACCCCCGGGACGCGACCTACAATGAGCAGTTCTTC
NA	TRBJ1-1	NA	TRBV7-2	CASSLEVTRSSTEAFF	TGTGCCAGCAGCTTAGAAGTTACAAGGAGTTCCACTGAAGCTTTCTTT
TRBD2	TRBJ2-7	few	TRBV3-1	CASSQRGLAGGFHEQYF	TGTGCCAGCAGCCAACGGGGACTAGCGGGAGGGTTCCACGAGCAGTACTTC
NA	TRBJ2-3	NA	TRBV5-1	CASRTGLTDTQYF	TGCGCCAGCCGCACAGGGTTGACAGATACGCAGTATTTT
TRBD1	TRBJ1-5	NA	TRBV12-3/TRBV12-4	CASSRGTGTRQPQHF	TGTGCCAGCAGTCGCGGGACAGGGACTCGTCAGCCCCAGCATTTT
TRBD2	TRBJ2-3	once	TRBV20-1	CSATRSGGRRSTDTQYF	TGCAGTGCCACCCGCTCCGGCGGGAGAAGAAGCACAGATACGCAGTATTTT
TRBD2	TRBJ2-3	NA	TRBV4-2	CASSRSGRAEITDTQYF	TGTGCCAGCAGCCGTAGCGGGAGGGCCGAAATCACAGATACGCAGTATTTT
TRBD2	TRBJ2-3	NA	TRBV27	CASSPQSGISDTQYF	TGTGCCAGCAGTCCTCAAAGCGGGATATCAGATACGCAGTATTTT
NA	TRBJ2-5	NA	TRBV15	CATSRDQQALGETQYF	TGTGCCACCAGCAGAGATCAGCAGGCCCTAGGGGAGACCCAGTACTTC
TRBD2	TRBJ2-2	NA	TRBV6-6	CASSYGTSGNGELFF	TGTGCCAGCAGTTACGGGACTAGCGGGAACGGGGAGCTGTTTTTT
TRBD1	TRBJ2-7	many	TRBV6-2/TRBV6-3	CASSKTGGALGEQYF	TGTGCCAGCAGCAAAACAGGGGGCGCGTTAGGCGAGCAGTACTTC
TRBD1	TRBJ2-6	NA	TRBV20-1	CSARGQGASGANVLTF	TGCAGTGCTAGAGGGCAGGGGGCATCTGGGGCCAACGTCCTGACTTTC